The 11 T cell receptor beta chains listed next were all sequenced from one sample in a study of spatial heterogeneity in lung cancer. MiXCR, applied by TCRdb to the 5' RACE reads, yields one record per CDR3 protein. The profile shows some 100,000 distinct CDR3 sequences, around 12% of them singletons. Described time point: sample taken at primary tumor resection. TCRs were sequenced from unsorted whole RNA of tumor, nontumor lung or PBMC. The starting material was PBMCs, obtained at surgery. These receptors came from a male donor with early-stage non-small cell lung cancer.

This clonotype occurred a few times. The chain links TRBV7-9 to TRBJ2-7, with D unclear. There are 14 residues in the CDR3. Germline CDR1 SEHNR, CDR2 FQNEAQ (reference sequence). V lost 0 bases and J 2 bases, leaving 8 bases between the germline ends. The CDR3 DNA is TGTGCCAGCAGCTTAGCCGTGGTTCCCTACGAGCAGTACTTC. Encoded protein: CASSLAVVPYEQYF.

This clonotype has more than one count but fewer than ten. This sequence joins TRBV29-1 and TRBJ2-5; the match to TRBD1 covers 11 bases. The V segment lost 7 bases and the J segment 5 bases; nucleotides outside the gene matches: 9. The CDR3 runs 14 residues. Per germline, CDR1 SQVTM and CDR2 ANQGSEA. CDR3 in amino acids: CSALGQGASETQYF. The CDR3, as DNA: TGCAGCGCTCTAGGACAGGGGGCGAGTGAGACCCAGTACTTC.

This clonotype has just a few counts. The genes are TRBV3-1 and TRBJ2-1; D unresolved. From germline, CDR1 is LGHDT and CDR2 YNNKEL (reference sequence). The CDR3 runs 15 residues. V was shortened by 1 base and J by 0 bases, with 7 bases between the two germline ends. The CDR3 sequence is CASSQAASSYNEQFF. CDR3 nucleotides: TGTGCCAGCAGCCAAGCCGCTAGCTCCTACAATGAGCAGTTCTTC.

This clonotype came up a few times. The rearrangement uses TRBV5-1 and TRBJ2-7, with D hard to call. V gave up 5 bases and J gave up 3 bases, with 21 bases separating them. CDR3 size: 16 residues. The germline gives CDR1 SGHRS, CDR2 YFSETQ. The DNA of the CDR3 is TGCGCCAGCAGGGATCCTCCCGGGCCCGCGAACTACGAGCAGTACTTC. This encodes CASRDPPGPANYEQYF. Together with reference TRBV5-1 and TRBJ2-7, the CDR3 gives the full variable domain: KAGVTQTPRYLIKTRGQQVTLSCSPISGHRSVSWYQQTPGQGLQFLFEYFSETQRNKGNFPGRFSGRQFSNSRSEMNVSTLELGDSALYLCASRDPPGPANYEQYFGPGTRLTVT.

The chain carries TRBV7-2 and TRBJ2-5, with TRBD2 matching over 7 bases. The ends lost 3 bases at V and 3 bases at J; junction bases unmatched: 4. Germline V gene lookup returns CDR1 SGHTA and CDR2 FQGNSA. The CDR3 sequence is 14 residues long. CDR3 bases: TGTGCCAGCAGCTTGTCTAGCGGAAAAGAGACCCAGTACTTC. The encoded protein is CASSLSSGKETQYF.

This clonotype was observed at least ten times. The J gene is TRBJ2-3, the V gene TRBV27; D might be TRBD2 (6 bases). Deletions cut 4 bases from V and 2 bases from J, with 10 bases between. CDR3 length: 14 amino acids. Germline V CDR1 and CDR2: MNHEY, SMNVEV (reference sequence). CDR3 residues: CASSYRGITDTQYF. CDR3 nucleotide sequence: TGTGCCAGCAGTTACCGCGGGATCACAGATACGCAGTATTTT.

This clonotype showed up many times. CDR3 region: CASSPSGAYSYEQYF. The CDR3 DNA sequence: TGTGCCAGCAGCCCCTCTGGTGCGTACTCCTACGAGCAGTACTTC. This chain uses TRBV7-9 with TRBJ2-7; no definite D call. Trimming stripped 5 bases from V and 0 bases from J, with 14 bases between. The CDR3 has 15 residues. Germline CDR1 reads SEHNR; CDR2 reads FQNEAQ (reference sequence).

The V call is TRBV20-1, the J call TRBJ1-2, with 9 bases lining up with TRBD1. CDR3 size: 13 residues. Germline CDR1 DFQATT, CDR2 SNEGSKA (reference sequence). The J segment lost 4 bases and the V segment lost 2 bases, leaving 2 bases of the junction unmatched. Here the CDR3 DNA reads TGCAGTGCTAGAATACAGGGGGCCTATGGCTACACCTTC. This sequence encodes CSARIQGAYGYTF.

In this sample, this clonotype turned up a few times. The chain joins TRBV5-5 to TRBJ2-5; 7 bases align to TRBD1. The length of the CDR3 is 14 residues. Looked up from germline, CDR1 is SGHKS and CDR2 is YYEKEE (reference sequence). V shed 4 bases and J 2 bases; nucleotides not matched to a gene: 5. The CDR3 is CASSTPRGQETQYF. The CDR3 nucleotides read TGTGCCAGCAGCACACCCAGGGGGCAAGAGACCCAGTACTTC.

This rearrangement joins TRBV9 to TRBJ2-1; D is tentatively TRBD1 or TRBD2 (5 bases each). Trimming removed 0 bases from V and 3 bases from J, with 10 bases in between. The CDR3 loop spans 15 amino acids. Germline V lookup: CDR1 SGDLS, CDR2 YYNGEE. The DNA for the CDR3 is TGTGCCAGCAGCGTAGAGGGGAGCATCTACAATGAGCAGTTCTTC. Translated: CASSVEGSIYNEQFF.

This chain joins TRBV28 and TRBJ2-3; tentatively, D is TRBD1 or TRBD2 (5 bases each). The CDR3 length is 16 residues. In germline, CDR1 is MDHEN, CDR2 SYDVKM. Trimming cost V 11 bases and J 0 bases, with 21 bases left between them. CDR3 nucleotide sequence: TGTGCCTCAGGGATTCGAGCGGACTCTAGCACAGATACGCAGTATTTT. Protein: CASGIRADSSTDTQYF.